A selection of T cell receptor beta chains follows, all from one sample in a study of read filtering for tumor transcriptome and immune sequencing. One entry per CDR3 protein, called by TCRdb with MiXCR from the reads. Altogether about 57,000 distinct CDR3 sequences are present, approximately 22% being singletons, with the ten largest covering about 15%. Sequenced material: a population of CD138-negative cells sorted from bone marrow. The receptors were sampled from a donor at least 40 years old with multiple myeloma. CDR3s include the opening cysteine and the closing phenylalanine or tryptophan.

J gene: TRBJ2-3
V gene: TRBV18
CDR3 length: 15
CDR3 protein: CASSRYSSGTDTQYF

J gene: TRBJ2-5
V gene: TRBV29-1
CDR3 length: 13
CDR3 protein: CSVEDQARETQYF

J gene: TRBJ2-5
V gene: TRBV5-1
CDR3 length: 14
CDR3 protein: CASRAGTGQETQYF

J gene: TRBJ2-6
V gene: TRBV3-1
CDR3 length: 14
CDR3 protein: CASRRNSGANVLTF

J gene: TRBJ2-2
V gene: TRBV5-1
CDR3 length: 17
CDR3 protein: CASSPGAGRADTGELFF

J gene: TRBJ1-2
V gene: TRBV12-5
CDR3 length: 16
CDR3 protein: CASGLARSPSIGGYTF

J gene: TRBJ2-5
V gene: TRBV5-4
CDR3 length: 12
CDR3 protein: CASSFYTETQYF

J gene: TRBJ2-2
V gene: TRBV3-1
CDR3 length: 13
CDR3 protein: CASSLGRSGELFF

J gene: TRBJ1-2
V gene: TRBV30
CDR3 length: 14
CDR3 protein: CAWSTGTGLNGYTF

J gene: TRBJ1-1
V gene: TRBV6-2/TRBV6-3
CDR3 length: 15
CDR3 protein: CASSYGADHLTEAFF

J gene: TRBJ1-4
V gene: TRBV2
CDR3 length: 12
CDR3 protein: CDIADRPDKLFF